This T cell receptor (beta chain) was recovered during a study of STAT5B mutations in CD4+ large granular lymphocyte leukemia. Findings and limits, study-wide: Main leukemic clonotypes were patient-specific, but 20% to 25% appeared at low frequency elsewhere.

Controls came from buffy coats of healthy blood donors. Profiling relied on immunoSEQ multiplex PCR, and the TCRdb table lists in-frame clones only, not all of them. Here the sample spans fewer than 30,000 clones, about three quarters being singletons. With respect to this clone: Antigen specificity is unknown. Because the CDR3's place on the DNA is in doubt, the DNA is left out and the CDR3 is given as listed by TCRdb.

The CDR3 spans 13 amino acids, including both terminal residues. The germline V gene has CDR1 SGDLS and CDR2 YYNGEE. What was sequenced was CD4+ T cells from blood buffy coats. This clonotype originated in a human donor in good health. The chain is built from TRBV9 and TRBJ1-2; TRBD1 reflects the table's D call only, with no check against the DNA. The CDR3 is CASSVASGTGFTF.